Presented here are 10 T cell receptor beta chains from one specimen sequenced in a study of human T cells and chemical hapten exposure. Time point of the sample: pre-sensitization, week 0. The treatment was: therapeutic diphenylcyclopropenone sensitization with weekly scalp DPC. TCRdb reanalysed the RACE reads using MiXCR and keeps one entry per CDR3 protein. Of a few hundred thousand distinct CDR3 sequences in the sample, about 5.4% were seen once. Sample: whole blood, taken in connection with sensitization to the hapten diphenylcyclopropenone (DPC). Source of these receptors: a woman aged 18-29 years with alopecia areata. Some clones in this sample may be carry-over from other donors' samples.

V and J are TRBV2 and TRBJ2-3; TRBD2 agrees at 11 bases. The CDR3 length is 16 residues. Germline V lookup: CDR1 SNHLY, CDR2 FYNNEI. V was pared by 7 bases and J by 3 bases, with 9 bases of the junction left unmatched. CDR3 sequence: CASKLAGAQRTDTQYF. CDR3 nucleotide sequence: TGTGCCAGCAAACTAGCGGGGGCCCAGCGGACAGATACGCAGTATTTT.

Ten or more counts support this clonotype. V usage is TRBV25-1 and J usage is TRBJ1-4; no clear D gene. Trimming removed 5 bases at V and 2 bases at J, with 6 bases between. The CDR3 is 13 amino acids. The germline V gene has CDR1 MGHDK and CDR2 SYGVNS. CDR3 residues: CASSQQTNEKLFF. The CDR3 bases are TGTGCCAGCAGTCAACAGACTAATGAAAAACTGTTTTTT.

The chain links TRBV27 to TRBJ2-7, with 7 bases fitting TRBD1. CDR1 is MNHEY and CDR2 is SMNVEV in the germline V gene (reference sequence). The CDR3 contains 15 residues. The J segment lost 3 bases and the V segment lost 3 bases, leaving 8 bases of the junction unmatched. CDR3 nucleotides: TGTGCCAGCAGTTTGAAGACAGGGTGGGGCTACGAGCAGTACTTC. Translated, it gives CASSLKTGWGYEQYF.

This clonotype has just a few counts. The chain is built from TRBV4-1 and TRBJ1-5; 9 nucleotides line up with TRBD1. V dropped 3 bases and J dropped 6; count of bases not matched to a gene: 6. The CDR3 runs to 15 residues. CDR1 is MGHRA, CDR2 YSYEKL, per germline. CDR3 DNA sequence: TGCGCCAGCAGCCATCCCGGACAGGGGCTTCAGCCCCAGCATTTT. Encoded protein: CASSHPGQGLQPQHF.

This sequence joins TRBV15 and TRBJ2-5, with a possible D match to TRBD1 (6 bases). The germline V and J ends were trimmed by 0 bases and 5 bases, with 13 bases remaining between them. CDR3 size: 15 residues. CDR1 is LNHNV, CDR2 YYDKDF, per germline (reference sequence). The CDR3: CATSREGYREETQYF. CDR3 bases: TGTGCCACCAGCAGAGAGGGATACAGGGAGGAGACCCAGTACTTC.

The sample holds many counts of this clonotype. The chain combines TRBV18 with TRBJ1-1; the match to TRBD1 covers 7 bases. The CDR3 has 15 residues. Germline V gene lookup returns CDR1 KGHSH and CDR2 LQKENI. The ends lost 4 bases at V and 14 bases at J; junction bases unmatched: 19. The CDR3 DNA reads TGTGCCAGCTCACGGGAGACAGGGAAGTACTTCGAGGGATTCTTT. The encoded protein is CASSRETGKYFEGFF.

This clonotype was counted a few times. The chain couples TRBV4-3 to TRBJ1-1; D uncertain. Trimming took off 0 bases at V and 3 bases at J, with 17 bases between the two ends. The CDR3 runs to 17 residues. CDR1 is LGHNA and CDR2 is YSLEER in the germline V gene. Here the CDR3 DNA reads TGCGCCAGCAGCCAAGAGGTCCCGGGTCGGAGGTACACTGAAGCTTTCTTT. Protein sequence: CASSQEVPGRRYTEAFF.

This clonotype has at least ten counts. The V and J genes are TRBV6-5 and TRBJ1-1; D is unclear. The length of the CDR3 is 15 residues. With 0 bases removed from V and 4 bases from J, the gap between germline ends came to 12 bases. The germline V gene encodes CDR1 MNHEY and CDR2 SVGAGI. For the CDR3, the DNA is TGTGCCAGCAGTTACTCGAACAGACCCGGCACTGAAGCTTTCTTT. It yields the protein CASSYSNRPGTEAFF.

This clonotype was seen more than once but under ten times. This rearrangement joins TRBV7-2 to TRBJ2-1; 9 nucleotides align to TRBD1. The germline gives CDR1 SGHTA, CDR2 FQGNSA. This CDR3 contains 18 residues. V shed 3 bases and J 1 base; nucleotides not matched to a gene: 10. The CDR3 here is CASSLVASGQGSYNEQFF. The CDR3 DNA follows: TGTGCCAGCAGCTTGGTAGCTTCGGGACAGGGTTCCTACAATGAGCAGTTCTTC.

The genes are TRBV4-3 and TRBJ2-6; 8 bases map to TRBD1. Germline V gene data show CDR1 as LGHNA and CDR2 as YSLEER. The ends lost 4 bases at V and 2 bases at J; junction bases unmatched: 10. The CDR3 totals 18 residues. CDR3 in amino acids: CASSPSHSGGAGANVLTF. The CDR3 DNA reads TGCGCCAGCAGCCCATCTCATTCAGGGGGCGCTGGGGCCAACGTCCTGACTTTC.